Shown below are 18 T cell receptor beta chains from a single sample sequenced in a study of T-cell reconstitution after alpha-beta-depleted transplantation in children. Using unique molecular identifiers, the investigators prepared the TCRbeta library. TCRdb re-derived calls from the PCR reads in MiXCR, one entry per CDR3 protein. The table shows approximately 800,000 distinct CDR3 sequences, with 16% occurring only once. The starting material was PBMCs, mostly from graft donor cells, obtained 360 days after TCRalphabeta/CD19-depleted stem cell transplant. Receptors originate from a male patient aged 10-17 years who had a stem cell transplant for acute lymphoblastic leukemia, so the T cells may come from the graft donor.

The chain uses TRBV9 and TRBJ2-1, with D maybe TRBD1 (6 bases). From germline, CDR1 is SGDLS and CDR2 YYNGEE. This CDR3 contains 14 residues. V gave up 0 bases and J gave up 7 bases, with 11 bases separating them. In DNA form, the CDR3 reads TGTGCCAGCAGCGTAGTTGGCAGGGGAAATGAGCAGTTCTTC. Its protein is CASSVVGRGNEQFF.

The chain joins TRBV7-8 to TRBJ2-5; D perhaps matches TRBD2 (6 bases). Germline V gene sequence: CDR1 SGHVS, CDR2 FQNEAQ. CDR3 length: 17 residues. The V and J ends lost 4 bases and 2 bases respectively, with 20 bases between them. Here the CDR3 reads CASSYLDWGRHQETQYF. Written as DNA, the CDR3 is TGTGCCAGCAGCTACTTGGATTGGGGGAGGCATCAAGAGACCCAGTACTTC.

The chain combines TRBV5-1 with TRBJ1-1; D is unclear. The CDR3 has 15 amino acids. With 1 base removed from V and 0 bases from J, the gap between germline ends came to 10 bases. CDR1 is SGHRS and CDR2 is YFSETQ in the germline V gene. CDR3 sequence: CASSLLRAVNTEAFF. The CDR3 region has the DNA TGCGCCAGCAGCTTGCTTCGTGCAGTGAACACTGAAGCTTTCTTT.

The genes are TRBV5-1 and TRBJ2-1, with 8 bases fitting TRBD1. The CDR3 covers 15 residues. V shed 6 bases, J shed 4 bases, and the junction held 9 bases outside the gene matches. CDR1 is SGHRS and CDR2 is YFSETQ in the germline V gene. The CDR3 sequence: CASNGGQGSYNEQFF. CDR3 nucleotides: TGCGCCAGCAACGGAGGACAGGGATCATACAATGAGCAGTTCTTC.

This clonotype showed up just a few times. The rearrangement links TRBV6-1 to TRBJ2-7, with TRBD2 matching 12 bases. Germline V gives CDR1 MNHNS, CDR2 SASEGT. CDR3 length: 14 amino acids. Trimming at V came to 6 bases and at J to 3 bases, leaving 3 bases not matched to a gene. The CDR3 nucleotides read TGTGCCAGCAGGTGGACTAGCGGGGACTACGAGCAGTACTTC. It is translated as CASRWTSGDYEQYF.

This clonotype turned up a few times. This chain links TRBV18 with TRBJ2-7; no firm D call. Trimming pared 0 bases from V and 5 bases from J, leaving 8 bases between. CDR1 and CDR2 (germline): KGHSH, LQKENI. There are 13 residues in the CDR3. The CDR3 here is CASSPPARNEQYF. In DNA form, the CDR3 reads TGTGCCAGCTCACCACCCGCGAGGAACGAGCAGTACTTC.

The chain joins TRBV5-4 to TRBJ2-5; perhaps TRBD2 as D (7 bases). The CDR3 runs 15 residues. The ends were cut back, 4 bases at V and 9 bases at J, with 22 bases in the middle. CDR1 and CDR2 (germline): SGHNT, YYREEE (reference sequence). CDR3 region: CASSLELGAGAAQYF. As DNA, the CDR3 is TGTGCCAGCAGCCTCGAACTGGGGGCGGGAGCGGCCCAGTACTTC.

The rearrangement joins TRBV27 to TRBJ2-1, with 13 bases identical to TRBD2. CDR3 length: 16 amino acids. Germline assignment: CDR1 MNHEY and CDR2 SMNVEV (reference sequence). J gave up 7 bases and V 4 bases, and 7 bases lay outside the gene matches. The CDR3 DNA reads TGTGCCAGCAGTTCCGATCTGGGACTAGCGGGGAATGAGCAGTTCTTC. This translates into CASSSDLGLAGNEQFF.

The rearrangement joins TRBV20-1 to TRBJ2-1; 7 bases agree with TRBD2. V gave up 3 bases and J gave up 6 bases; unmatched junction bases: 11. The CDR3 is made up of 15 amino acids. Germline loops: CDR1 DFQATT, CDR2 SNEGSKA (reference sequence). CDR3 nucleotide sequence: TGCAGTGCTAGTGGCTCAGCGGGGAACATCAATGAGCAGTTCTTC. It translates to CSASGSAGNINEQFF.

A few counts support this clonotype. The chain combines TRBV9 with TRBJ2-7, with TRBD2 matching 9 bases. Germline V CDR1 and CDR2: SGDLS, YYNGEE. Trimming at V came to 0 bases and at J to 3 bases, leaving 10 bases not matched to a gene. CDR3 length equals 17 residues. The CDR3 nucleotides read TGTGCCAGCAGCGTAGGAGCAGCGGGAGGTGGTGTCTACGAGCAGTACTTC. This gives the protein CASSVGAAGGGVYEQYF.

The rearrangement joins TRBV27 to TRBJ1-2; no reliable D call. V lost 3 bases and J lost 2, with 7 bases in between. This CDR3 spans 13 amino acids. The germline V gene encodes CDR1 MNHEY and CDR2 SMNVEV (reference sequence). CDR3 amino acids: CASSFTQNYGYTF. In DNA form, the CDR3 reads TGTGCCAGCAGTTTTACACAGAACTATGGCTACACCTTC.

This clonotype has only a few counts. The rearrangement uses TRBV6-5 and TRBJ2-5; 9 bases are shared with TRBD2. Germline loops: CDR1 MNHEY, CDR2 SVGAGI. The CDR3 sequence is 17 residues long. Losses at the gene ends were 2 bases for V and 4 bases for J; bases not matched to a gene: 11. The CDR3 DNA reads as TGTGCCAGCAGTTACCTAAGGACTAGCGAGGGGCGAGAGACCCAGTACTTC. Translated: CASSYLRTSEGRETQYF.

This clonotype was counted a few times. The chain couples TRBV28 to TRBJ2-7; D is uncertain. The V gene's germline CDR1 is MDHEN and CDR2 SYDVKM. V dropped 2 bases and J dropped 3 bases, with 8 bases sitting between them. The CDR3 spans 13 residues. The CDR3 spells CASSLRAYYEQYF. The CDR3 DNA follows: TGTGCCAGCAGTTTAAGGGCCTACTACGAGCAGTACTTC.

Only a few counts were recorded for this clonotype. No DNA is shown, since the ends of the CDR3 on it are uncertain; the CDR3 is the one TCRdb lists. The rearrangement links TRBV20-1 to TRBJ2-1; the DNA was not compared with TRBD2, the D call given in the table. Ends included, the CDR3 has 15 residues. CDR1 DFQATT and CDR2 SNEGSKA come from the germline V gene (reference sequence). The CDR3 region is CSARVWEREGNEQFF.

This clonotype came up a few times. V usage is TRBV15 and J usage is TRBJ2-3; D uncertain. The CDR3 covers 13 residues. CDR1 LNHNV and CDR2 YYDKDF come from the germline V gene (reference sequence). Trimming left V 3 bases short and J 2 bases short, with 6 bases between. This CDR3 reads CATSRSPTDTQYF. CDR3 bases: TGTGCCACCAGCAGGTCCCCCACAGATACGCAGTATTTT.

In nucleotides, the CDR3 is TGTGCCAGCAGCGTCACCCAGTACCTGAACACTGAAGCTTTCTTT. Encoded protein: CASSVTQYLNTEAFF. V is TRBV7-2 and J is TRBJ1-1; D uncertain. Trimming took off 5 bases at V and 0 bases at J, with 13 bases between the two ends. The V gene's germline CDR1 is SGHTA and CDR2 FQGNSA. The CDR3 extends over 15 amino acids.

The chain couples TRBV29-1 to TRBJ1-1; D is ambiguous. Trimming removed 4 bases from V and 7 bases from J, with 13 bases in between. The CDR3 extends over 12 amino acids. CDR1 SQVTM and CDR2 ANQGSEA come from the germline V gene. The CDR3 region is CSVAGELGEAFF. In nucleotides, the CDR3 is TGCAGCGTTGCTGGCGAGCTGGGTGAAGCTTTCTTT. The variable domain in full, with the rest retrieved from reference TRBV29-1 and TRBJ1-1, is SAVISQKPSRDICQRGTSLTIQCQVDSQVTMMFWYRQQPGQSLTLIATANQGSEATYESGFVIDKFPISRPNLTFSTLTVSNMSPEDSSIYLCSVAGELGEAFFGQGTRLTVV.

The chain recombines TRBV5-1 with TRBJ1-1; TRBD1 might be the D (6 bases). This CDR3 region has 15 residues. Trimming took off 7 bases at V and 4 bases at J, with 20 bases between the two ends. The germline gives CDR1 SGHRS, CDR2 YFSETQ. DNA of the CDR3: TGCGCCAGCTCACTACCAGGGGCCCTGAGCACTGAAGCTTTCTTT. Its protein is CASSLPGALSTEAFF.